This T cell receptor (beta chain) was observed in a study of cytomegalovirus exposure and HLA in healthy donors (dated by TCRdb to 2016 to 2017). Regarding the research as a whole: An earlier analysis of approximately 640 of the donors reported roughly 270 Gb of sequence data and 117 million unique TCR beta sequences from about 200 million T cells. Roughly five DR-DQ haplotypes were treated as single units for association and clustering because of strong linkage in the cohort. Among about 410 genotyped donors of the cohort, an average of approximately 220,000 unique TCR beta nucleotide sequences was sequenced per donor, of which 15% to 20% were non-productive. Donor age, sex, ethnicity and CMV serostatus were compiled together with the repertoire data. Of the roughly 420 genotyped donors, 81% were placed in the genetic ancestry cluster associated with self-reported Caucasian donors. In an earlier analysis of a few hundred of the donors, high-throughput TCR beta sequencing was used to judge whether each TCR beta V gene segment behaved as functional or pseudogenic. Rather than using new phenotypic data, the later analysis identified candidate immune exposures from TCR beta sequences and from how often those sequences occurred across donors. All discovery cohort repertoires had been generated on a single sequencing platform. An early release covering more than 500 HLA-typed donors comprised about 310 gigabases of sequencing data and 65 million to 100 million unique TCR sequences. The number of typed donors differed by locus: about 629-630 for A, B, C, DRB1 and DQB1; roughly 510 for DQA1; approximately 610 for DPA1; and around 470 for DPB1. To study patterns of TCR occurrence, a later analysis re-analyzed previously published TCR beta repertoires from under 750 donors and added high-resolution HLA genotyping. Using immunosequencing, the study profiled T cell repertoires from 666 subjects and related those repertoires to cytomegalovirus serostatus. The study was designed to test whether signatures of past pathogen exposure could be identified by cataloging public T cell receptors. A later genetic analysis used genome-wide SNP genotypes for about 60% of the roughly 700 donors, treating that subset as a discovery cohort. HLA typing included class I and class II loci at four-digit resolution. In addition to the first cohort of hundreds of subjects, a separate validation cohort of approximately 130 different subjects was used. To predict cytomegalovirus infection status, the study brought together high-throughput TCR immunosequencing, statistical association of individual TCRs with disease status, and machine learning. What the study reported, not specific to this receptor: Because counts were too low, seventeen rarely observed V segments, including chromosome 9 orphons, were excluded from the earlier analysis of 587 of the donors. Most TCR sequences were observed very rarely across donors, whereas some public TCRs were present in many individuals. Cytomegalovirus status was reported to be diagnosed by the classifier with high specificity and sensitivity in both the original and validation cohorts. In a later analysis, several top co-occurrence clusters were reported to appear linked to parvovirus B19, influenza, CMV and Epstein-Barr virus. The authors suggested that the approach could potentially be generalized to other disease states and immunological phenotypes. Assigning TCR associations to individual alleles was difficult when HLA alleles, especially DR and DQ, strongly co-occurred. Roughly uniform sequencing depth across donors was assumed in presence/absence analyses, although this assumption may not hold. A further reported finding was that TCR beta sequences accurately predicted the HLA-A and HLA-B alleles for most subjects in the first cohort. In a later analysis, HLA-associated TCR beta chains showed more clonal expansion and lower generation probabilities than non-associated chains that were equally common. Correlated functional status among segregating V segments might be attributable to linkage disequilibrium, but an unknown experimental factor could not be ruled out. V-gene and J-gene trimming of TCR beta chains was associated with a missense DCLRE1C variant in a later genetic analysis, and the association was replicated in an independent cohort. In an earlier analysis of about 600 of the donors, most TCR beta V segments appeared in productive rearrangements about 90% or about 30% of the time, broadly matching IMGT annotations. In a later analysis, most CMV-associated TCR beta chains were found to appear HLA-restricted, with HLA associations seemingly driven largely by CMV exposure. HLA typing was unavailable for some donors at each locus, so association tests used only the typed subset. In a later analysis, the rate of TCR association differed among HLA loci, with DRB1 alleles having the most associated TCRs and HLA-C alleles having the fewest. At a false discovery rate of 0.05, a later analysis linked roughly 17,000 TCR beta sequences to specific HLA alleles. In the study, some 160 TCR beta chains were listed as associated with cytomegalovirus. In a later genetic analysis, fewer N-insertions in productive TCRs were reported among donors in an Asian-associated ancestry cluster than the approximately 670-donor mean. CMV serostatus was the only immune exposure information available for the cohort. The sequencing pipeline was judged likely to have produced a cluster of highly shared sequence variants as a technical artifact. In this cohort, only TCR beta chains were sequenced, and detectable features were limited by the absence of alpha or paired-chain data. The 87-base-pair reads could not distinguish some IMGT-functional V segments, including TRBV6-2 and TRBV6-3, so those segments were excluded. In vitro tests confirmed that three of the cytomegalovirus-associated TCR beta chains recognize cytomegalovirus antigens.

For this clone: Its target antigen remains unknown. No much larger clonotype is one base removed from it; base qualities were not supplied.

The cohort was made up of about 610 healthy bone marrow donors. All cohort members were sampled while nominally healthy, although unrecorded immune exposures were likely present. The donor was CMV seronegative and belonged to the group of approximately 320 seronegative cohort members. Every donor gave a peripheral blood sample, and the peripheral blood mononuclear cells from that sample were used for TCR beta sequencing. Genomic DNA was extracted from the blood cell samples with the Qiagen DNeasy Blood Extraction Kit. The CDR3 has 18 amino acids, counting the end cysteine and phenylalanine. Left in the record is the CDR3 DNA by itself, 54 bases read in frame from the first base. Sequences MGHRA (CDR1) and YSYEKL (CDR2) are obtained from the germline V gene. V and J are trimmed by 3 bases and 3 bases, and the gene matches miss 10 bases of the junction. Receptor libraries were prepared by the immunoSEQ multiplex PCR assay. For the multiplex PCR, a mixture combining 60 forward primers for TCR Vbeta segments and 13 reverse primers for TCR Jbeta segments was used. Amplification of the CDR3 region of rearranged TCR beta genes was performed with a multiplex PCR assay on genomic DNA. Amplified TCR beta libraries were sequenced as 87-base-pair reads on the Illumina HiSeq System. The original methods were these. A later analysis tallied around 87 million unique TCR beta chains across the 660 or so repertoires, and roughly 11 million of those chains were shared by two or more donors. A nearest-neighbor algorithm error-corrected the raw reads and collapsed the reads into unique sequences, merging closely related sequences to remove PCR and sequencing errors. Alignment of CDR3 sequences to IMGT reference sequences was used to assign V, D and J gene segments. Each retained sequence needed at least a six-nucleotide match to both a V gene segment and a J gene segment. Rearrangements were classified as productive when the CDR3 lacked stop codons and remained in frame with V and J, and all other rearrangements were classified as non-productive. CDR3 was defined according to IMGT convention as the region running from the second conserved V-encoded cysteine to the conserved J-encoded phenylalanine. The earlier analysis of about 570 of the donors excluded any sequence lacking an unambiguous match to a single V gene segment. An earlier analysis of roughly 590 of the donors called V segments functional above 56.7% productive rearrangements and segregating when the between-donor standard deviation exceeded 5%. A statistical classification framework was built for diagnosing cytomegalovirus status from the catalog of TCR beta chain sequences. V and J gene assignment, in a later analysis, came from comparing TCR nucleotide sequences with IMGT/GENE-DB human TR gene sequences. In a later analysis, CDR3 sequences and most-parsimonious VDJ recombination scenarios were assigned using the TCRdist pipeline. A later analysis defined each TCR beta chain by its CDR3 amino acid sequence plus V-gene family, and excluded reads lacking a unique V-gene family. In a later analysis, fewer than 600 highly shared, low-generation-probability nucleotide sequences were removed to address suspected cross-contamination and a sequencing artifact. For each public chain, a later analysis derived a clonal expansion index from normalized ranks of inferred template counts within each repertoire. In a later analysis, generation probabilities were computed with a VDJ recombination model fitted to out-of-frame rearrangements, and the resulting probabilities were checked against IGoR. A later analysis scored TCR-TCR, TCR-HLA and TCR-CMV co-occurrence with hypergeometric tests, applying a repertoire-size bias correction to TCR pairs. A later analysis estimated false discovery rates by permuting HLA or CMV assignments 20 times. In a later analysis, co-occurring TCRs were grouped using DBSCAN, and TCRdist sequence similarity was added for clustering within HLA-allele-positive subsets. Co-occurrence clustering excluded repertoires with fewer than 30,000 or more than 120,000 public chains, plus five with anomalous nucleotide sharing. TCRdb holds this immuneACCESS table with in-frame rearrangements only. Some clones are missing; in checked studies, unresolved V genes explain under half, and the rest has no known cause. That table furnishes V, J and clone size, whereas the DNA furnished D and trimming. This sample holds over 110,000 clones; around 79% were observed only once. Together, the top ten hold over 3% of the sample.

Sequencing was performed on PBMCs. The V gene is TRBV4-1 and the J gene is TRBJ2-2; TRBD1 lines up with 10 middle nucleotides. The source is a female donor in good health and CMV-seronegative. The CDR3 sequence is CASSHTGTGEVDTGELFF. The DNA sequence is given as TGCGCCAGCAGCCACACCGGGACAGGGGAGGTTGACACCGGGGAGCTGTTTTTT.